A single sample gave rise to the 2 T cell receptor beta chains below, sequenced in a study of beta chain features in type 1 diabetes. Points from the study as a whole: In all four CD4+ subsets, TCRB CDR3 length was significantly, moderately reduced in type 1 diabetes.

These receptors are not linked to any known antigen. Of the isolated RNA, all was reverse transcribed, and so the sequenced material was expressed TCRB transcripts. The assay was immunoSEQ multiplex PCR, and TCRdb's table has in-frame clones only and misses some. Of roughly 53,000 clones listed, around 45% are singletons. The sequenced sample consisted of Tregs from blood. These receptors came from a young man with type 1 diabetes.

V gene TRBV7-2 combines with J gene TRBJ1-1, with 7 bases aligning to TRBD1. V shed 5 bases, J shed 2 bases, and the junction held 5 bases outside the gene matches. Germline assignment: CDR1 SGHTA and CDR2 FQGNSA. CDR3 size: 14 residues. The CDR3 DNA follows: TGTGCCAGCAGCCGGCAGGGGGGAAACACTGAAGCTTTCTTT. Translated: CASSRQGGNTEAFF.

In this sample, this clone turned up a few times. This sequence joins TRBV5-6 and TRBJ2-1, with TRBD1 matching 8 bases. Germline V gene lookup returns CDR1 SGHDT and CDR2 YYEEEE. The CDR3 loop spans 13 amino acids. Unmatched junction bases numbered 8, after V lost 5 bases and J lost 10 bases. The CDR3 DNA sequence: TGTGCCAGCAGGCAGACAGGGGCGCGAGAGCAGTTCTTC. This codes for CASRQTGAREQFF.